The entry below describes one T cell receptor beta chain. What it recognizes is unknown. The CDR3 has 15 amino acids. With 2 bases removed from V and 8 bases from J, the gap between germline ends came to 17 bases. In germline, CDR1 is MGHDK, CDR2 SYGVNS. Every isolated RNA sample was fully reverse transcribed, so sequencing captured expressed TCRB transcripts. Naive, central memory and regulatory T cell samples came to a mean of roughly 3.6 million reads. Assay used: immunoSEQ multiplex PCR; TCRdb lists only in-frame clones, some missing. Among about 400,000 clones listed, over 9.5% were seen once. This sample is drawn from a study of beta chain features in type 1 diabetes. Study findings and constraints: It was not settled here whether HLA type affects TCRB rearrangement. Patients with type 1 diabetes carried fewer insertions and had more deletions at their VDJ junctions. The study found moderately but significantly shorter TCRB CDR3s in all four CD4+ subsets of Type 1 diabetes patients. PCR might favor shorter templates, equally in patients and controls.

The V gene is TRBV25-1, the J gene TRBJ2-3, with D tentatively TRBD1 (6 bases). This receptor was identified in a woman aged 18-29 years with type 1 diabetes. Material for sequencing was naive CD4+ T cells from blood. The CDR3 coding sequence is TGTGCCAGCAGTGAAAGTGGGCAGTCCAGGGGTACGCAGTATTTT. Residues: CASSESGQSRGTQYF. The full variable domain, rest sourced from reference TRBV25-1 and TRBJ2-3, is EADIYQTPRYLVIGTGKKITLECSQTMGHDKMYWYQQDPGMELHLIHYSYGVNSTEKGDLSSESTVSRIRTEHFPLTLESARPSHTSQYLCASSESGQSRGTQYFGPGTRLTVL.